This TCR beta chain derives from a study of T cells in Graves' hyperthyroidism and ophthalmopathy. Ophthalmopathy cases met thresholds of Clinical Activity Score at least 3, NOSPECS grade at least 4 and duration under 3 months. The investigators amplified TCR beta CDR3 regions from RNA transcripts. HTBI primers were employed in a first-round RT-PCR of the TCR CDR3. TCRdb processed the multiplex PCR reads anew with MiXCR; each CDR3 protein has one entry. The sample includes over 350,000 distinct CDR3 sequences, roughly 13% of them seen just once. CDR1 is MGHRA and CDR2 is YSYEKL in the germline V gene. Trimming took 0 bases from V and 3 from J; bases not matched to a gene: 9. The CDR3 sequence is 17 residues long. Only a few counts were recorded for this clonotype.

The TCR was taken from a man aged 50 to 59 with Graves' ophthalmopathy. The sequenced sample was blood. The chain recombines TRBV4-1 with TRBJ2-5; TRBD1 agrees at 8 bases. The CDR3, as DNA: TGCGCCAGCAGCCAAGAGCCGCGACCACAGGGGGAAGAGACCCAGTACTTC. This codes for CASSQEPRPQGEETQYF.